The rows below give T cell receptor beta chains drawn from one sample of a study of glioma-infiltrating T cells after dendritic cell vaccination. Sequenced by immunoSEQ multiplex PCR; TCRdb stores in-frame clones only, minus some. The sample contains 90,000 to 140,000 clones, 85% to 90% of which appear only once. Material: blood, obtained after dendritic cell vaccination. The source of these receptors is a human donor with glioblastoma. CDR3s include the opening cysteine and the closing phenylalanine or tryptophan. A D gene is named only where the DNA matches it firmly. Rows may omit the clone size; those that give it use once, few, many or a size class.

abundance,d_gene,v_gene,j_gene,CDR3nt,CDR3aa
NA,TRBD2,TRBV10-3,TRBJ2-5,TGTGCCATCAGTGAGTCGGAGACTAGCCCCGAGACCCAGTACTTC,CAISESETSPETQYF
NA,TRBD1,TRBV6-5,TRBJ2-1,TGTGCCAGCAGTTACGGTTTACGGACAGGGAGCAATGAGCAGTTCTTC,CASSYGLRTGSNEQFF
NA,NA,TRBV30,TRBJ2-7,TGTGCCTGGAGTACATCGGTCCTAGTGGCCCCTTCCTTC,CAWSTSVLVAPSF
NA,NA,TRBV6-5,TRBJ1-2,TGTGCTAGTCGGGGGGACCACTATGGCTACACCTTC,CASRGDHYGYTF
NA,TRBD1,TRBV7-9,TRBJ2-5,TGTGCCAGCAGTTTGGACAGGGCCCGGGAGACCCAGTACTTC,CASSLDRARETQYF
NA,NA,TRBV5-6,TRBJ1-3,TGTGCCAGCAGCTTGGCCGGGAGAGTCCGATCCTCTGGAAACACCATATATTTT,CASSLAGRVRSSGNTIYF
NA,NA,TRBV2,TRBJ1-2,TGTGCCAGCTTCCCAGGAGGTGTCTCTGGCTACACCTTC,CASFPGGVSGYTF
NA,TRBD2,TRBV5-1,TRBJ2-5,TGCGCCAGCAGCTTGGCCCTCGGGAGGGGGGAGACCCAGTACTTC,CASSLALGRGETQYF
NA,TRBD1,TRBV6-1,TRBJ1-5,TGTGCCAGCAGTGAATGGAGGGGGCGATCCTATCAGCCCCAGCATTTT,CASSEWRGRSYQPQHF
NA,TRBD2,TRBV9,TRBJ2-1,TGTGCCAGCAGCAAGTTAGCGGGAACTCCAAACAATGAGCAGTTCTTC,CASSKLAGTPNNEQFF
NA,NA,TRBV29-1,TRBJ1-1,TGCAGCGTTGGGACAGCCGCCGGCACTGAAGCTTTCTTT,CSVGTAAGTEAFF
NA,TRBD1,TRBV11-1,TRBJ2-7,TGTGCCAGCAGCTTCGACAGGGGAGGCGAGCAGTACTTC,CASSFDRGGEQYF
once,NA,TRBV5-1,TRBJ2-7,TGCGCCAGCAGCCACCCTCTAGGGGACTCTACCGAGCAGTACTTC,CASSHPLGDSTEQYF
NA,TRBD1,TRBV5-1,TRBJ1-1,TGCGCCAGCAGCCTTGGCCCTCCGACAGGGGTGAACACTGAAGCTTTCTTT,CASSLGPPTGVNTEAFF
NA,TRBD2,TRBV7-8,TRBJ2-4,TGTGCCAGCAGCCAACTTTCGGGGGGAGTTAGAGACATTCAGTACTTC,CASSQLSGGVRDIQYF
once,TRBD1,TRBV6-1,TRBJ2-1,TGTGCCACCCCGTCCCCAGGGGGAAATGAGCAGTTCTTC,CATPSPGGNEQFF
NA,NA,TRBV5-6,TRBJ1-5,TGTGCCAGCAGCTTTACAGGCAATCAGCCCCAGCATTTT,CASSFTGNQPQHF
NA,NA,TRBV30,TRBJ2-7,TGTGCCTGGAATCTACCGGGCTCCTACGAGCAGTACTTC,CAWNLPGSYEQYF
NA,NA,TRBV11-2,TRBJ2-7,TGTGCCAGCAGCTCGTATTACGAGCAGTACTTC,CASSSYYEQYF
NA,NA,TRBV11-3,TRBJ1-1,TGTGCCAGCAGCTTAACAGGACCCACTGAAGCTTTCTTT,CASSLTGPTEAFF
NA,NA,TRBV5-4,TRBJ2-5,TGTGCCAGCAGCTCCTCCCCTCGCGGGGCCTTCCAAGAGACCCAGTACTTC,CASSSSPRGAFQETQYF
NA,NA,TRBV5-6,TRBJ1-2,TGTGCCACCAAGCCTGGGGGGGGCGATTGGAATGGCTACACCTTC,CATKPGGGDWNGYTF
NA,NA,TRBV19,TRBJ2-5,TGTGCCAGTAGTTATAGCCCTACCCAAGAGACCCAGTACTTC,CASSYSPTQETQYF
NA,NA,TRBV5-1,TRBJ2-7,TGCGCCAGCAGCTTGGCCGAGACTTTGGACGAGCAGTACTTC,CASSLAETLDEQYF
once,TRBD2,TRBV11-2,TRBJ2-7,TGTGCCAGCAGCGACACTAGCGGGACCTACGAGCAGTACTTC,CASSDTSGTYEQYF
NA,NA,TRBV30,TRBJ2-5,TGTGCCTGGAGTTCTACAGGGATCCAAGAGACCCAGTACTTC,CAWSSTGIQETQYF
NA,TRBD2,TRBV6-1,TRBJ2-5,TGTGCCAGCACCGGGGGGGGGACTAAAGAGACCCAGTACTTC,CASTGGGTKETQYF
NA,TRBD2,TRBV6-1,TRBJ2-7,TGTGCCAGCAGCAATAGCGGGAACGAGCAGTACTTC,CASSNSGNEQYF
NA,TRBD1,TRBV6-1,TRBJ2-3,TGTGCCAGCAGAGAAACCGGGACAGGCACAGATACGCAGTATTTT,CASRETGTGTDTQYF
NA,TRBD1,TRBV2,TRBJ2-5,TGTGCCAGCACCTGGGCAGGGGGTGTTAAAGAGACCCAGTACTTC,CASTWAGGVKETQYF
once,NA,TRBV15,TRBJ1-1,TGTGCCACCAGCGGGGCGGTTTGGGGTACTGAAGCTTTCTTT,CATSGAVWGTEAFF
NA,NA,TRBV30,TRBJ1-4,TGTGCCTGGAGTGTACGGGGGGCGGCTAATGAAAAACTGTTTTTT,CAWSVRGAANEKLFF
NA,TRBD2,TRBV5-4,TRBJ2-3,TGTGCCAGCAGACGACCCGGGGGGGCAGCAGATACGCAGTATTTT,CASRRPGGAADTQYF
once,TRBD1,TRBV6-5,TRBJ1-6,TGTGCCAGCAGTTCAGCCGGGACAGGGCAGTCACCCCTCCACTTT,CASSSAGTGQSPLHF
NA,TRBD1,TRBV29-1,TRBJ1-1,TGCAGCGTTGGCGGGGACAGGGGGCATAACACTGAAGCTTTCTTT,CSVGGDRGHNTEAFF
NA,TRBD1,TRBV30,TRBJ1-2,TGTGCCTGGAGTCCGAACAGGGGCTTTGGCTATGGCTACACCTTC,CAWSPNRGFGYGYTF
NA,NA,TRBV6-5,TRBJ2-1,TGTGCCAGCAGTTACGGCGGGGCCCAAAACGAGCAGTTCTTC,CASSYGGAQNEQFF
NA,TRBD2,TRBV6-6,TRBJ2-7,TGTGCCAGCAGTTACGTTGCGGGGGCCTACGAGCAGTACTTC,CASSYVAGAYEQYF
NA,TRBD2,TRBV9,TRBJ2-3,TGTGCCAGCAGCGCGGGGGGTAGCCGAACAGATACGCAGTATTTT,CASSAGGSRTDTQYF
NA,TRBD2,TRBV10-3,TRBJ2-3,TGTGCCATCTCGGGAAGAGCGGGGGGGATCACAGATACGCAGTATTTT,CAISGRAGGITDTQYF
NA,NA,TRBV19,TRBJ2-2,TGTGCCAGTACGAGGGGGAGGAACACCGGGGAGCTGTTTTTT,CASTRGRNTGELFF
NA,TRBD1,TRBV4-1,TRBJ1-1,TGCGCCAGCAGCCGGGGGACAGGTTCGACTTTCTTT,CASSRGTGSTFF
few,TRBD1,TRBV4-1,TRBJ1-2,TGCGCCAGCAGCCAAGCCCCGGACAGGGTAGATGGCTACACCTTC,CASSQAPDRVDGYTF
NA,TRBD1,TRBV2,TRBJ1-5,TGTGCCAGCAGTGACGGGGGACAGGGGGCAGGACAGCCCCAGCATTTT,CASSDGGQGAGQPQHF
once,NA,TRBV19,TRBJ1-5,TGTGCCAGTAGTATAGGGAGTAGCCAAAATCAGCCCCAGCATTTT,CASSIGSSQNQPQHF
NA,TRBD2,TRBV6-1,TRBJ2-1,TGTGCCAGCACTTTACTAGCGGGAGGGGACAATGAGCAGTTCTTC,CASTLLAGGDNEQFF
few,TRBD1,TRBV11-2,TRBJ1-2,TGTGCCAGCAGCGATTGGACAGGCATCAACTATGGCTACACCTTC,CASSDWTGINYGYTF
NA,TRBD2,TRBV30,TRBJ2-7,TGTGCCTGGAGTCTACTCCGGACTAGCGGGACGGGGGAGCAGTACTTC,CAWSLLRTSGTGEQYF
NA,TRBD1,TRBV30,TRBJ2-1,TGTGCCTGGAGAGGACAGGTCAAGAATGAGCAGTTCTTC,CAWRGQVKNEQFF
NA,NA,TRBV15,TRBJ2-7,TGTGCCACCAGTGCCGGGACTGGGGCCTACTACGAGCAGTACTTC,CATSAGTGAYYEQYF
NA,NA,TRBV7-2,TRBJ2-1,TGTGCCAGCAGCTTAGCGGGGGGGCACAATGAGCAGTTCTTC,CASSLAGGHNEQFF
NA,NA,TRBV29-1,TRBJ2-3,TGCAGCGTTGAAGAACAGACAGATACGCAGTATTTT,CSVEEQTDTQYF
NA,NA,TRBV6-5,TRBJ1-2,TGTGCCAGCAGAGGGGCAGGGGGCTACACCTTC,CASRGAGGYTF
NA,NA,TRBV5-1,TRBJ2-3,TGCGCCAGCAGGGACGCTAGCAAGAACACAGATACGCAGTATTTT,CASRDASKNTDTQYF
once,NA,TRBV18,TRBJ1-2,TGTGCCAGCTCACCAGGGCCCTCGTATGGCTACACCTTC,CASSPGPSYGYTF
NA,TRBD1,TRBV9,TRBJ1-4,TGTGCCAGCAGCGCGACAGGGGGTGGTGAAAAACTGTTTTTT,CASSATGGGEKLFF
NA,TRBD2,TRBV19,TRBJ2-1,TGTGCCAGTAGTATAGAGGCAGCGGGAGGGTACAATGAGCAGTTCTTC,CASSIEAAGGYNEQFF